Below, 21 T cell receptor beta chains from the same sample are listed, as sequenced in a study of spatial heterogeneity in lung cancer. A single record per CDR3 protein comes from TCRdb applying MiXCR to the 5' RACE reads. Here the sample spans 20,000 to 30,000 distinct CDR3 sequences, approximately 4.7% being singletons. The time point was: sample taken at primary tumor resection. The material was PBMCs, obtained at surgery. Receptors were obtained from a male donor with early-stage non-small cell lung cancer.

In its sample, this clonotype ranks as medium-sized. The chain joins TRBV5-1 to TRBJ2-5, with 10 bases fitting TRBD1. CDR3 length: 16 amino acids. J was trimmed by 0 bases and V by 4 bases; bases with no gene match: 6. Germline V gives CDR1 SGHRS, CDR2 YFSETQ. Written as DNA, the CDR3 is TGCGCCAGCAGCCGCGAGGGACAGGGGAACCAAGAGACCCAGTACTTC. Its translation: CASSREGQGNQETQYF.

This clonotype is medium-sized. The genes are TRBV5-4 and TRBJ2-3; the D gene is possibly TRBD1 (6 bases). The length of the CDR3 is 13 residues. Germline CDR1 reads SGHNT; CDR2 reads YYREEE (reference sequence). Deletions cut 5 bases from V and 3 bases from J, with 10 bases between. This CDR3 is CASRSQGTDTQYF. CDR3 sequence (DNA): TGTGCCAGCAGATCGCAGGGGACAGATACGCAGTATTTT.

The sample holds many counts of this clonotype. The V gene is TRBV5-1, the J gene TRBJ1-1; perhaps TRBD1 as D (6 bases). With 5 bases removed from V and 0 bases from J, the gap between germline ends came to 11 bases. There are 14 residues in the CDR3. Germline lookup yields CDR1 SGHRS and CDR2 YFSETQ. The CDR3 sequence: CASSTQGMNTEAFF. As DNA, the CDR3 is TGCGCCAGCAGTACTCAGGGGATGAACACTGAAGCTTTCTTT.

This clonotype was seen at least ten times. The chain joins TRBV5-1 to TRBJ1-2; the match to TRBD1 covers 9 bases. V lost 5 bases to trimming and J lost 4 bases; unmatched junction nucleotides: 9. The germline CDR1 and CDR2 sequences are SGHRS and YFSETQ. The CDR3 contains 15 residues. For the CDR3, the DNA is TGCGCCAGCAGGTCACGACAGGGGGACTTCTATGGCTACACCTTC. It is translated as CASRSRQGDFYGYTF.

This clonotype has a count of ten or more. The chain joins TRBV18 to TRBJ2-5; 7 nucleotides line up with TRBD2. The CDR3 has 15 amino acids. CDR1 and CDR2 from the germline V gene are KGHSH and LQKENI. With 4 bases clipped from V and 1 base from J, the junction kept 6 bases outside the gene matches. DNA for the CDR3: TGTGCCAGCTCACGGACGGGAGGCTTCCAAGAGACCCAGTACTTC. Protein: CASSRTGGFQETQYF.

This clonotype was seen repeatedly, ten times or more. The rearrangement joins TRBV15 to TRBJ2-2, with D tentatively TRBD2 (5 bases). Trimming pared 0 bases from V and 3 bases from J, leaving 14 bases between. CDR3 length: 17 residues. Germline CDR1 is LNHNV and CDR2 is YYDKDF (reference sequence). CDR3 residues: CATSRDGREYHTGELFF. The DNA for the CDR3 is TGTGCCACCAGCAGAGATGGTAGGGAGTATCACACCGGGGAGCTGTTTTTT. The full variable domain, in which reference TRBV15 and TRBJ2-2 provide the parts outside the CDR3, is DAMVIQNPRYQVTQFGKPVTLSCSQTLNHNVMYWYQQKSSQAPKLLFHYYDKDFNNEADTPDNFQSRRPNTSFCFLDIRSPGLGDTAMYLCATSRDGREYHTGELFFGEGSRLTVL.

This clonotype was counted many times. This rearrangement joins TRBV14 to TRBJ1-1; the match to TRBD1 covers 7 bases. Germline V lookup: CDR1 SGHDN, CDR2 FVKESK. Trimming cost V 6 bases and J 1 base; bases outside gene matches: 5. The CDR3 extends over 14 amino acids. CDR3 residues: CASRRDRANTEAFF. CDR3 nucleotide sequence: TGTGCCAGCAGGCGAGACAGGGCGAACACTGAAGCTTTCTTT.

The table lists this clonotype with many counts. The V call is TRBV5-4, the J call TRBJ2-2, with 11 bases aligning to TRBD2. With 1 base clipped from V and 4 bases from J, the junction kept 3 bases outside the gene matches. CDR1 and CDR2 from the germline V gene are SGHNT and YYREEE (reference sequence). The CDR3 is 16 residues long. CDR3 amino acids: CASSLLLAGVTGELFF. The CDR3 bases are TGTGCCAGCAGCTTGTTACTAGCGGGAGTCACCGGGGAGCTGTTTTTT.

This clonotype was observed at least ten times. The chain employs TRBV5-1 and TRBJ2-2; D remains ambiguous. The V and J ends lost 6 bases and 9 bases respectively, with 15 bases between them. The germline gives CDR1 SGHRS, CDR2 YFSETQ. The CDR3 has 13 amino acids. The CDR3: CASTMAGSRELFF. In DNA, the CDR3 is TGCGCCAGCACCATGGCAGGCTCCAGGGAGCTGTTTTTT.

This clonotype was found many times. The chain uses TRBV11-2 and TRBJ2-7; TRBD2 matches 10 bases. Germline V lookup: CDR1 SGHAT, CDR2 FQNNGV. The CDR3 runs to 15 residues. Trimming took 5 bases from V and 7 from J; bases not matched to a gene: 11. For the CDR3, the DNA is TGTGCCAGCAGCACGACTAGCGGGCATCCTACGGAGCAGTACTTC. Translating it yields CASSTTSGHPTEQYF.

This clonotype was counted ten times or more. V gene TRBV6-2 or TRBV6-3 combines with J gene TRBJ1-5, with D uncertain. The CDR3 is made up of 13 amino acids. CDR1 and CDR2 from the germline V gene are MNHEY and SVGEGT. The V gene lost 6 bases and the J gene lost 1 base, with 7 bases spanning the gap. The CDR3: CASRLWSNQPQHF. The CDR3 DNA sequence: TGTGCCAGCAGACTGTGGAGCAATCAGCCCCAGCATTTT.

This clonotype was found many times. The genes are TRBV19 and TRBJ2-2; 9 nucleotides agree with TRBD1. This CDR3 contains 14 residues. Germline values: CDR1 LNHDA, CDR2 SQIVND (reference sequence). V gave up 10 bases and J gave up 3 bases; unmatched junction bases: 6. The CDR3 nucleotides read TGTGCCACCTCCGGGACAGGGTACACCGGGGAGCTGTTTTTT. This codes for CATSGTGYTGELFF.

This clonotype was seen at least ten times. V is TRBV24-1 and J is TRBJ1-5, with 9 bases fitting TRBD1. The CDR3 extends over 14 amino acids. Per the germline V gene, CDR1 is KGHDR and CDR2 is SFDVKD. V gave up 7 bases and J gave up 4 bases; unmatched junction bases: 4. The CDR3 sequence: CATSETGGNQPQHF. The CDR3 DNA follows: TGTGCCACCAGCGAGACAGGGGGGAATCAGCCCCAGCATTTT.

This clonotype was seen many times. The rearrangement joins TRBV9 to TRBJ2-1; D gene ambiguous. Trimming took off 3 bases at V and 7 bases at J, with 26 bases between the two ends. Germline lookup yields CDR1 SGDLS and CDR2 YYNGEE. CDR3 size: 18 residues. The CDR3 nucleotides read TGTGCCAGCAGCGGCCGGCGGTCGAGTGGTGTAGAAGTAAATGAGCAGTTCTTC. Amino acids: CASSGRRSSGVEVNEQFF.

This clonotype was detected ten times or more. The chain employs TRBV12-3 or TRBV12-4 and TRBJ2-3, with no clear D. V was cut by 2 bases and J by 6 bases, with 3 bases left in between. CDR3 length: 11 amino acids. The CDR3 spells CASSLRDTQYF. The CDR3 nucleotides read TGTGCCAGCAGTTTACGGGATACGCAGTATTTT.

This clonotype was seen ten or more times. This sequence joins TRBV19 and TRBJ1-2, with 9 bases lining up with TRBD1. The germline gives CDR1 LNHDA, CDR2 SQIVND (reference sequence). Trimming took 5 bases from V and 7 from J; bases not matched to a gene: 8. CDR3 length equals 14 residues. This CDR3 is CASSPGQGMGGYTF. For the CDR3, the DNA is TGTGCCAGTAGTCCCGGACAGGGGATGGGTGGCTACACCTTC.

This clonotype occurred many times. The chain joins TRBV12-3 or TRBV12-4 to TRBJ1-5; 8 bases match TRBD1. Losses at the gene ends were 4 bases for V and 5 bases for J; bases not matched to a gene: 4. CDR3 size: 14 residues. The CDR3 DNA reads TGTGCCAGCAGTTCCGGACAGGGTCATCAGCCCCAGCATTTT. Translation gives CASSSGQGHQPQHF.

This clonotype was observed many times. V and J are TRBV11-2 and TRBJ2-7; maybe TRBD1 (6 bases). This CDR3 has 13 amino acids. The germline V gene encodes CDR1 SGHAT and CDR2 FQNNGV. The V end was cut by 5 bases, the J end by 0 bases, with 8 bases between. The DNA for the CDR3 is TGTGCCAGCAGCCGACAGGACTCCTACGAGCAGTACTTC. Residues: CASSRQDSYEQYF.

This clonotype has a count of ten or more. The chain joins TRBV6-2 or TRBV6-3 to TRBJ2-7; maybe TRBD1 (6 bases). V lost 2 bases and J lost 6, with 14 bases in between. From germline, CDR1 is MNHEY and CDR2 SVGEGT. The CDR3 is 14 amino acids. The CDR3 DNA reads TGTGCCAGCAGTTACAACAGGGCGTCCAGCGAGCAGTACTTC. As protein: CASSYNRASSEQYF.

Many counts were recorded for this clonotype. The V gene is TRBV7-2, the J gene TRBJ2-5, with 11 positions matching TRBD2. Germline values: CDR1 SGHTA, CDR2 FQGNSA. Trimming at V came to 0 bases and at J to 2 bases, leaving 8 bases not matched to a gene. The CDR3 extends over 18 amino acids. The CDR3 coding sequence is TGTGCCAGCAGCTTAGCCACGACTAGCGGGACGACGCAAGAGACCCAGTACTTC. Translation: CASSLATTSGTTQETQYF.

The sample holds many counts of this clonotype. This CDR3 is CASSYRQGSNEKLFF. CDR3 coding DNA: TGTGCCAGCAGTTACCGACAGGGATCTAATGAAAAACTGTTTTTT. The chain employs TRBV12-3 or TRBV12-4 and TRBJ1-4, with 7 bases matching TRBD1. J lost 3 bases, V lost 4 bases, and 5 bases had no gene match. This CDR3 region has 15 residues.